These 21 T cell receptor beta chains share one sample of origin, sequenced in a study of blood T cell repertoires in COVID-19. The data were produced by immunoSEQ multiplex PCR, yet TCRdb's version contains in-frame clones alone and is incomplete. The sample has hundreds of thousands of clones; about 85% are singletons. Material for sequencing was peripheral blood. The receptors were sampled from a man aged 18 to 35 with active or convalescent COVID-19.

This clone came up once. This chain connects TRBV10-3 to TRBJ1-2; TRBD1 might be the D (6 bases). This CDR3 has 12 residues. Germline V CDR1 and CDR2: ENHRY, SYGVKD. Trimming took off 6 bases at V and 9 bases at J, with 14 bases between the two ends. The CDR3: CAIRGGVGSYTF. CDR3 DNA sequence: TGTGCCATCAGAGGGGGAGTAGGTAGCTACACCTTC.

This chain uses TRBV29-1 with TRBJ1-2; 7 bases are a match to TRBD1. J was trimmed by 5 bases and V by 3 bases; bases with no gene match: 9. The germline V gene has CDR1 SQVTM and CDR2 ANQGSEA. The CDR3 loop spans 14 amino acids. The CDR3 region is CSVDLDRTGYGYTF. The CDR3 DNA sequence: TGCAGCGTTGACCTGGACAGGACGGGTTATGGCTACACCTTC.

This chain links TRBV6-5 with TRBJ2-1; 9 nucleotides match TRBD1. CDR3 size: 15 residues. CDR1 and CDR2 from the germline V gene are MNHEY and SVGAGI. V lost 4 bases and J lost 4; bases outside the gene matches: 5. Here the CDR3 DNA reads TGTGCCAGCAGTTCGCGACAGGGGGGGTACAATGAGCAGTTCTTC. This encodes CASSSRQGGYNEQFF.

This clone showed up just once. The V call is TRBV4-3, the J call TRBJ2-3; 9 bases line up with TRBD2. The CDR3 has 15 amino acids. V lost 7 bases to trimming and J lost 3 bases; unmatched junction nucleotides: 8. The germline V gene has CDR1 LGHNA and CDR2 YSLEER. The chain's CDR3 is CASNPYSGRTDTQYF. In DNA form, the CDR3 reads TGCGCCAGCAACCCCTATAGCGGGAGAACAGATACGCAGTATTTT.

The CDR3, as DNA: TGTGCCACCAGTGATTCGACTCAGGGACAGAAGCACAATGAGCAGTTCTTC. Translating gives CATSDSTQGQKHNEQFF. The rearrangement uses TRBV24-1 and TRBJ2-1, with 7 bases aligning to TRBD1. The trim removed 2 bases at V and 5 bases at J, leaving 11 bases unmatched. Germline CDR1 and CDR2: KGHDR and SFDVKD. The length of the CDR3 is 17 residues.

V is TRBV5-1 and J is TRBJ2-2, with 7 bases lining up with TRBD2. Germline-derived CDR1 and CDR2 are SGHRS and YFSETQ. The CDR3 runs 15 residues. The V segment lost 3 bases and the J segment 4 bases; nucleotides outside the gene matches: 6. CDR3 amino acids: CASSSSGAGTGELFF. DNA of the CDR3: TGCGCCAGCAGCTCCAGCGGGGCTGGCACCGGGGAGCTGTTTTTT. The complete variable domain, with remaining parts taken from reference TRBV5-1 and TRBJ2-2, reads KAGVTQTPRYLIKTRGQQVTLSCSPISGHRSVSWYQQTPGQGLQFLFEYFSETQRNKGNFPGRFSGRQFSNSRSEMNVSTLELGDSALYLCASSSSGAGTGELFFGEGSRLTVL.

V and J are TRBV29-1 and TRBJ2-7; 11 nucleotides agree with TRBD1. Per the germline V gene, CDR1 is SQVTM and CDR2 is ANQGSEA. This CDR3 is 14 amino acids long. The ends lost 7 bases at V and 6 bases at J; junction bases unmatched: 11. The CDR3 spells CSALKMGTGGEQYF. Here the CDR3 DNA reads TGCAGCGCCCTTAAGATGGGGACAGGGGGCGAGCAGTACTTC.

The V gene is TRBV30, the J gene TRBJ2-2; D gene unclear. CDR1 is GTSNPN and CDR2 is SVGIG in the germline V gene (reference sequence). CDR3 length: 12 residues. V was shortened by 2 bases and J by 4 bases, with 5 bases between the two germline ends. The CDR3 sequence: CAWSLGTGELFF. CDR3 bases: TGTGCCTGGAGTCTCGGCACCGGGGAGCTGTTTTTT.

The chain couples TRBV5-1 to TRBJ1-4; possibly TRBD1 for D (5 bases). The CDR3 loop spans 16 amino acids. The germline gives CDR1 SGHRS, CDR2 YFSETQ. Trimming left V 0 bases short and J 0 bases short, with 9 bases between. The CDR3 DNA is TGCGCCAGCAGCTTGGACAGGAGAGCAACTAATGAAAAACTGTTTTTT. This translates into CASSLDRRATNEKLFF. The complete variable domain, with remaining parts taken from reference TRBV5-1 and TRBJ1-4, reads KAGVTQTPRYLIKTRGQQVTLSCSPISGHRSVSWYQQTPGQGLQFLFEYFSETQRNKGNFPGRFSGRQFSNSRSEMNVSTLELGDSALYLCASSLDRRATNEKLFFGSGTQLSVL.

The J gene is TRBJ2-1, the V gene TRBV6-4; 7 nucleotides agree with TRBD2. The germline CDR1 and CDR2 sequences are MRHNA and SNTAGT. J was trimmed by 9 bases and V by 7 bases; bases with no gene match: 12. This CDR3 comprises 14 residues. CDR3 coding DNA: TGTGCCAGCAAACGGGACTACTTTGTCGGTGAGCAGTTCTTC. This gives the protein CASKRDYFVGEQFF.

The chain has TRBV11-2 and TRBJ2-1, with 8 bases matching TRBD2. The V gene's germline CDR1 is SGHAT and CDR2 FQNNGV. Trimming at V came to 7 bases and at J to 9 bases, leaving 17 bases not matched to a gene. This CDR3 spans 16 amino acids. The CDR3 DNA is TGTGCCAGCACCAGGAGCCGGGGGGGCTCCTACGGTGAGCAGTTCTTC. Amino acid sequence: CASTRSRGGSYGEQFF.

J is TRBJ1-6 and V is TRBV9, with unresolved D. Germline CDR1 SGDLS, CDR2 YYNGEE. The V and J ends lost 0 bases and 8 bases respectively, with 18 bases between them. There are 17 residues in the CDR3. For the CDR3, the DNA is TGTGCCAGCAGCGTAGCCCCTTGGGCCGCAACGGATTCACCCCTCCACTTT. Its protein is CASSVAPWAATDSPLHF.

The CDR3 loop is CASTLTANYGYTF. CDR3 coding DNA: TGTGCCAGCACCTTGACAGCTAACTATGGCTACACCTTC. This chain uses TRBV12-3 or TRBV12-4 with TRBJ1-2, with a tentative D call TRBD1 (5 bases). The CDR3 consists of 13 residues. V lost 7 bases and J lost 0, with 9 bases in between.

CDR3 DNA sequence: TGTGCCAGCAGTTACTTAGCGGGCGAGCAGTACTTC. Encoded protein: CASSYLAGEQYF. J is TRBJ2-7 and V is TRBV6-2 or TRBV6-3; 7 bases are a match to TRBD2. Germline V gene data show CDR1 as MNHEY and CDR2 as SVGEGT. The V segment lost 1 base and the J segment 6 bases; nucleotides outside the gene matches: 0. This CDR3 spans 12 amino acids.

This chain joins TRBV27 and TRBJ2-7, with D possibly TRBD2 on 6 matching bases. The V end lost 7 bases, the J end lost 1 base, and 11 bases lay between the germline ends. CDR3 length equals 13 residues. Germline loops: CDR1 MNHEY, CDR2 SMNVEV (reference sequence). The CDR3 DNA is TGTGCCAGCAAATTCCGGGAGTCCTACGAGCAGTACTTC. Translated: CASKFRESYEQYF.

This chain connects TRBV5-1 to TRBJ2-2; D not certain. The CDR3 covers 14 residues. Germline V gene lookup returns CDR1 SGHRS and CDR2 YFSETQ. Trimming took off 4 bases at V and 6 bases at J, with 13 bases between the two ends. CDR3 sequence: CASSVNAAAGELFF. CDR3 DNA sequence: TGCGCCAGCAGCGTAAACGCCGCGGCCGGGGAGCTGTTTTTT.

The chain has TRBV4-3 and TRBJ2-1; possible D gene TRBD1, 5 bases. This CDR3 has 13 amino acids. Germline V gene lookup returns CDR1 LGHNA and CDR2 YSLEER. V shed 1 base and J shed 5 bases, with 6 bases lying between them. CDR3 loop: CASSQAGNNEQFF. For the CDR3, the DNA is TGCGCCAGCAGCCAAGCAGGGAACAATGAGCAGTTCTTC.

The chain couples TRBV7-2 to TRBJ2-7, with 9 nucleotides matching TRBD1. V gave up 2 bases and J gave up 6 bases; unmatched junction bases: 11. The germline V gene encodes CDR1 SGHTA and CDR2 FQGNSA. This CDR3 is built from 16 residues. CDR3 in amino acids: CASSLLLRTGASEQYF. The CDR3 bases are TGTGCCAGCAGCTTATTATTAAGGACAGGGGCGAGCGAGCAGTACTTC. Filled out from reference TRBV7-2 and TRBJ2-7, the complete variable domain reads GAGVSQSPSNKVTEKGKDVELRCDPISGHTALYWYRQSLGQGLEFLIYFQGNSAPDKSGLPSDRFSAERTGGSVSTLTIQRTQQEDSAVYLCASSLLLRTGASEQYFGPGTRLTVT.

This clone was detected once. The J gene is TRBJ1-1, the V gene TRBV7-9; D is ambiguous. CDR1 is SEHNR, CDR2 FQNEAQ, per germline (reference sequence). The CDR3 consists of 13 residues. V was clipped by 1 base and J by 3 bases, with 6 bases between them. The CDR3 DNA follows: TGTGCCAGCAGCTTAGTTCGGGACACTGAAGCTTTCTTT. This translates into CASSLVRDTEAFF.

This clone was counted a single time. This chain links TRBV7-9 with TRBJ2-7, with D possibly matching TRBD2 (5 bases). The CDR3 runs 14 residues. Germline V CDR1 and CDR2: SEHNR, FQNEAQ (reference sequence). V gave up 4 bases and J gave up 2 bases, with 12 bases separating them. The CDR3 is CASSSETGAYEQYF. DNA for the CDR3: TGTGCCAGCAGCTCTGAAACCGGGGCCTACGAGCAGTACTTC.

This clone was picked up one time. This chain's CDR3 is CSVGGGLYEQYF. DNA of the CDR3: TGCAGCGTTGGGGGCGGTCTATACGAGCAGTACTTC. The rearrangement links TRBV29-1 to TRBJ2-7; D might be TRBD1 (5 bases). The V end lost 4 bases, the J end lost 4 bases, and 11 bases lay between the germline ends. The CDR3 sequence is 12 residues long. Germline V gene sequence: CDR1 SQVTM, CDR2 ANQGSEA.